This T cell receptor beta chain was documented in a study of blood T cell repertoires in COVID-19. About the research overall: Sources were T cells, B-cell-depleted T cells, or PBMCs; the material itself was cDNA or gDNA.

Germline V CDR1 and CDR2: LNHDA, SQIVND (reference sequence). CDR3 length equals 14 residues. V dropped 8 bases and J dropped 9 bases, with 20 bases sitting between them. The method was immunoSEQ multiplex PCR; TCRdb's version includes in-frame clones alone and lacks a portion of them. The table has about 320,000 clones, over 85% seen once. The clonotype comes from a woman between 25 and 40 years old with COVID-19, enrolled during active disease. Sequencing input: peripheral blood. The V call is TRBV19, the J call TRBJ1-5; a weak D match, TRBD1 (6 bases). The CDR3 nucleotides are TGTGCCAGTGCCCCCAGGGGAGGGCCTGGGCCCCAGCATTTT. It codes for CASAPRGGPGPQHF.